A selection of T cell receptor beta chains follows, all from one sample in a study of response to subunit inactivated influenza vaccine. MiXCR, applied by TCRdb to the RT-PCR reads, yields one record per CDR3 protein. The sample has some 300,000 distinct CDR3 sequences; 22% are singletons. The sequenced sample was PBMCs from blood, obtained about 20 months after vaccination. The receptor set was obtained from a man aged 50-75 years who received an inactivated influenza vaccine. Both conserved end residues are part of each CDR3. A D gene is named only where the DNA matches it firmly. Rows give clone size only sometimes, using once, few, many, or a class for an expanded clone.

clone size: few; J gene: TRBJ1-2; D gene: NA; V gene: TRBV6-1; CDR3 DNA: TGTGCCAGCAGTGAAGAGGGCAGTTCTAACTATGGCTACACCTTC; CDR3 protein: CASSEEGSSNYGYTF
clone size: NA; J gene: TRBJ1-1; D gene: TRBD1; V gene: TRBV12-3/TRBV12-4; CDR3 DNA: TGTGCCAGCATAACGGACAGGGGGCCGGACACTGAAGCTTTCTTT; CDR3 protein: CASITDRGPDTEAFF
clone size: NA; J gene: TRBJ1-6; D gene: NA; V gene: TRBV30; CDR3 DNA: TGTGCCTGGAGTCTTCGGCTGGTGGCACCCCTCCACTTT; CDR3 protein: CAWSLRLVAPLHF
clone size: NA; J gene: TRBJ1-6; D gene: NA; V gene: TRBV20-1; CDR3 DNA: TGCAGTGCTTTCAAAATGGCAGGGGAGAATTCACCCCTCCACTTT; CDR3 protein: CSAFKMAGENSPLHF
clone size: NA; J gene: TRBJ2-7; D gene: NA; V gene: TRBV6-2/TRBV6-3; CDR3 DNA: TGTGCCAAATACTACGAGCAGTACTTC; CDR3 protein: CAKYYEQYF
clone size: many; J gene: TRBJ1-5; D gene: NA; V gene: TRBV27; CDR3 DNA: TGTGCCAGCAGTTTAAAGTCCCAGCTCAATCAGCCCCAGCATTTT; CDR3 protein: CASSLKSQLNQPQHF
clone size: few; J gene: TRBJ1-1; D gene: NA; V gene: TRBV7-2; CDR3 DNA: TGTGCCAGCAGCCAAACAGGGATCGGTGAAGCTTTCTTT; CDR3 protein: CASSQTGIGEAFF
clone size: few; J gene: TRBJ2-2; D gene: NA; V gene: TRBV12-3/TRBV12-4; CDR3 DNA: TGTGCCAGCAGGGGACGTGGGGCGAACACCGGGGAGCTGTTTTTT; CDR3 protein: CASRGRGANTGELFF
clone size: NA; J gene: TRBJ1-4; D gene: NA; V gene: TRBV4-3; CDR3 DNA: TGCGCCAGCAGCCAAGATGGGGGTTCTAATGAAAAACTGTTTTTT; CDR3 protein: CASSQDGGSNEKLFF
clone size: NA; J gene: TRBJ2-2; D gene: TRBD1; V gene: TRBV12-3/TRBV12-4; CDR3 DNA: TGTGCCAGCAGTTCTACAGGGGGCACCGGGGAGCTGTTTTTT; CDR3 protein: CASSSTGGTGELFF
clone size: NA; J gene: TRBJ2-7; D gene: TRBD1; V gene: TRBV6-5; CDR3 DNA: TGTGCCAGCAGTTACTCCAGGGGGAGCTACGAGCAGTACTTC; CDR3 protein: CASSYSRGSYEQYF
clone size: many; J gene: TRBJ1-1; D gene: NA; V gene: TRBV20-1; CDR3 DNA: TGCAGTGCTACTTACACTGAAGCTTTCTTT; CDR3 protein: CSATYTEAFF
clone size: NA; J gene: TRBJ1-6; D gene: TRBD1; V gene: TRBV4-2; CDR3 DNA: TGTGCCAGCAGCCAGAAACAGGGGGTGGATTCACCCCTCCACTTT; CDR3 protein: CASSQKQGVDSPLHF
clone size: NA; J gene: TRBJ2-5; D gene: NA; V gene: TRBV12-3/TRBV12-4; CDR3 DNA: TGTGCCAGCAGTTCCGGCATGAAACAAGAGACCCAGTACTTC; CDR3 protein: CASSSGMKQETQYF